The clone carrying this TCR beta chain was observed many times. The antigen is unknown. Germline V gene sequence: CDR1 MNHEY, CDR2 SVGAGI. The J segment lost 2 bases and the V segment lost 2 bases, leaving 7 bases of the junction unmatched. The length of the CDR3 is 16 residues. Diagnoses rested on clinical symptoms, serum thyroxine and TRAb, thyroid ultrasound and orbital computed tomography. This sample is part of a study of T cells in Graves' hyperthyroidism and ophthalmopathy. Study-wide points: In blood, most of the thyroid clonotypes expanded above 0.001 were also present.

Regions amplified from RNA transcripts were the TCR beta CDR3 regions. HTBI primers were used for first-round RT-PCR of the TCR CDR3. TCRdb ran MiXCR on the multiplex PCR reads and lists one entry per CDR3 protein. The sample holds a few hundred thousand distinct CDR3 sequences; around 15% are singletons and the top ten take around 31%. The chain is built from TRBV6-5 and TRBJ2-7; 9 positions match TRBD1. The TCR comes from a woman in her forties or fifties with Graves' hyperthyroidism that later progressed to Graves' ophthalmopathy. Input material: blood. The chain's CDR3 is CASSYLGQGRTYEQYF. The CDR3 nucleotides read TGTGCCAGCAGTTACCTGGGACAGGGTAGAACCTACGAGCAGTACTTC.